The clone carrying this T cell receptor beta chain was counted a few times. Its target is not known. This sample was included in a study of regulatory T cells in long-lasting Graves disease. Study-level results: Public clonotype sharing was higher in persistent than newly diagnosed patients. TRBV28, TRBJ1-2 and TRBJ2-5 were favored in persistent disease. Persistent Graves' cases showed lower TCR diversity than newly diagnosed cases.

V was clipped by 2 bases and J by 6 bases, with 16 bases between them. The CDR3 is 15 amino acids. Germline CDR1 reads SGHTA; CDR2 reads FQGNSA. Time point specified: persistent/refractory GD, antithyroid drugs over 5 years with positive TRAb. PBMC-extracted RNA yielded the TCR library. CDR3 regions were amplified by Arm-PCR using iRepertoire HTBI primers to build TCR beta libraries. TCRdb fed the multiplex PCR reads into MiXCR, producing one record per CDR3 protein. The data hold 400,000 to 500,000 distinct CDR3 sequences, with roughly 21% observed a single time. The rearrangement joins TRBV7-2 to TRBJ1-1; tentative D call: TRBD1 (6 bases). The receptor was derived from a female donor with Graves disease. The material was peripheral blood mononuclear cells (PBMCs), obtained when the disease was refractory, from a patient treated with antithyroid drugs. CDR3 amino acids: CASSLIQGGRAEAFF. In DNA form, the CDR3 reads TGTGCCAGCAGCTTAATACAAGGGGGGAGAGCTGAAGCTTTCTTT.